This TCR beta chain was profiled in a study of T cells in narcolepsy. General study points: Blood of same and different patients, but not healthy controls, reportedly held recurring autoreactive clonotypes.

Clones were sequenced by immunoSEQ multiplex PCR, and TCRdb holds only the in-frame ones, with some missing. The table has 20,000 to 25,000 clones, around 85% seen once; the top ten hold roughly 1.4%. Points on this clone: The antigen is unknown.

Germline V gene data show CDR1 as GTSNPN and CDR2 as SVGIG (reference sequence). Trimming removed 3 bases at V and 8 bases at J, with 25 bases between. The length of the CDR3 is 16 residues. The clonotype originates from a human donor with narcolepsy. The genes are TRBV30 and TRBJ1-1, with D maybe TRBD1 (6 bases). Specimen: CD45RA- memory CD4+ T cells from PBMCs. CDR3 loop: CAWSDPTDRMEIEAFF. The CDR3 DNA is TGTGCCTGGAGCGACCCTACCGACAGGATGGAGATAGAAGCTTTCTTT.